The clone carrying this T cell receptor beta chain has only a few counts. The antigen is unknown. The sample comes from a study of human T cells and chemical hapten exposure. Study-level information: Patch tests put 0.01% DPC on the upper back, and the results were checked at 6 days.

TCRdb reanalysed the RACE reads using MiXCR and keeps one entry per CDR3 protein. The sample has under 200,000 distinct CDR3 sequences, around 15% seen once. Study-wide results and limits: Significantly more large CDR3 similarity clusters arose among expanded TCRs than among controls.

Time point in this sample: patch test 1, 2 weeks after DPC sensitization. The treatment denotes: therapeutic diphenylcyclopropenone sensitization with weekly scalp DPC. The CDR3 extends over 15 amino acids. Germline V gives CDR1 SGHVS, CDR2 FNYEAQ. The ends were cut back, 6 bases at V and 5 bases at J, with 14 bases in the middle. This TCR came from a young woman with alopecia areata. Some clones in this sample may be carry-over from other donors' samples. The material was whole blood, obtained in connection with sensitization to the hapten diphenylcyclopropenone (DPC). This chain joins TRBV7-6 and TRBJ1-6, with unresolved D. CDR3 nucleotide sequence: TGTGCCAGCAGACGACGAGACGGGAATAATTCACCCCTCCACTTT. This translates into CASRRRDGNNSPLHF.